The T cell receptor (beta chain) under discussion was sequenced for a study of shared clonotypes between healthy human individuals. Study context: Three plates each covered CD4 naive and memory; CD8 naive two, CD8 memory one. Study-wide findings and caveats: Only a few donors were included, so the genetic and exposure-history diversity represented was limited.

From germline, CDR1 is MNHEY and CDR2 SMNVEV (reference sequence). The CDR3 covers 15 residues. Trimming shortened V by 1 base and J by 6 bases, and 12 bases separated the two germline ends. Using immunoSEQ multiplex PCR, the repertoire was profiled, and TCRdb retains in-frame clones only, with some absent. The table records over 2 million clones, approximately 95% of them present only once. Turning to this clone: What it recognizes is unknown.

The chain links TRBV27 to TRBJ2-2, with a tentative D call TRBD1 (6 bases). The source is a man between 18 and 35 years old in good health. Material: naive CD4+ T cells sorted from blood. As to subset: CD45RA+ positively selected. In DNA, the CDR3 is TGTGCCAGCAGTTTATACAGGGTATCCCCCGGGGAGCTGTTTTTT. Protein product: CASSLYRVSPGELFF.